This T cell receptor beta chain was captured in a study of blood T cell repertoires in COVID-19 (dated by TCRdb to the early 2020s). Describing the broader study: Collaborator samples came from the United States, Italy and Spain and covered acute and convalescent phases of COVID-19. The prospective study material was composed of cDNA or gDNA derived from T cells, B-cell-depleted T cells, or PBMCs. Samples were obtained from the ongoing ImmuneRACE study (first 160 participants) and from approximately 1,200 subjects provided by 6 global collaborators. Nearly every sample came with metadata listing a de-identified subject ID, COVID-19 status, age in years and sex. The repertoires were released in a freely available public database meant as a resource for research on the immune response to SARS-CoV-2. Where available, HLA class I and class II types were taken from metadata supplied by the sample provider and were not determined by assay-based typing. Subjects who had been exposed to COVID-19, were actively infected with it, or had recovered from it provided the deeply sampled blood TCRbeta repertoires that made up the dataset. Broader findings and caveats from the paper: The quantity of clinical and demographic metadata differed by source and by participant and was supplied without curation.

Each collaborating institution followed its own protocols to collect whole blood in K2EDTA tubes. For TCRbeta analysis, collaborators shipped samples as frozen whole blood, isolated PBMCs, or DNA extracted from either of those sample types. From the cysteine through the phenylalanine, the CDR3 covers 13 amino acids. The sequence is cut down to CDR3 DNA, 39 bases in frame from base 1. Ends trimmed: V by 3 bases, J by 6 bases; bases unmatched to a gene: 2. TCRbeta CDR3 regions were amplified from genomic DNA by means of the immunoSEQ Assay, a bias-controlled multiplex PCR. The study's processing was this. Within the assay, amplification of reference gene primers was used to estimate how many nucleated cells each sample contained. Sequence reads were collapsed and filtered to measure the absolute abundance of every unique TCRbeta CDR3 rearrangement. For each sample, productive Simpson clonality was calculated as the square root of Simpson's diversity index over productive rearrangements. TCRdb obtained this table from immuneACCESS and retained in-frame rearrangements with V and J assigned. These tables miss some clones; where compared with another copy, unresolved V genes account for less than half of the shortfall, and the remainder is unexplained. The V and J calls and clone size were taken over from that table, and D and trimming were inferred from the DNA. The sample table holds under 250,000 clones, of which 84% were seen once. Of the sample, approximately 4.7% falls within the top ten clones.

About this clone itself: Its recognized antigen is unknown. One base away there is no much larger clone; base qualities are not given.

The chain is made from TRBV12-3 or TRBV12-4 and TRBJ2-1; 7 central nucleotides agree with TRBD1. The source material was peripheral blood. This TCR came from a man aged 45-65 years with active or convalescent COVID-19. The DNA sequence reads TGTGCCAGCAGTTTTGGGACAGTCAATGAGCAGTTCTTC. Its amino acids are CASSFGTVNEQFF.